The 12 T cell receptor beta chains listed next were all sequenced from one sample in a study of blood T cells in healthy people across ages. A second PCR of 7 to 11 cycles used a sample-barcoded 5' primer and a J-beta primer mix. TCRdb passed the 5' RACE reads through MiXCR, listing each CDR3 protein once. The repertoire includes more than 700,000 distinct CDR3 sequences, less than 60% of them detected once, and approximately 18% sits in the top ten. The sample consisted of blood. All receptors derive from a man older than 75 in good health.

The V call is TRBV18, the J call TRBJ1-2, with D unclear. The CDR3 covers 13 residues. The V gene's germline CDR1 is KGHSH and CDR2 LQKENI. V lost 3 bases to trimming and J lost 7 bases, with 12 bases between them. For the CDR3, the DNA is TGTGCCAGCTCACCGGACCAGAAGAGTGGCTACACCTTC. This translates into CASSPDQKSGYTF.

The chain combines TRBV10-3 with TRBJ2-7, with 7 bases fitting TRBD1. Per the germline V gene, CDR1 is ENHRY and CDR2 is SYGVKD. CDR3 size: 15 residues. J was trimmed by 0 bases and V by 3 bases; bases with no gene match: 5. The CDR3 is CAISDGQASSYEQYF. DNA for the CDR3: TGTGCCATCAGTGACGGACAGGCAAGCTCCTACGAGCAGTACTTC.

Only a few counts were recorded for this clonotype. V usage is TRBV11-1 and J usage is TRBJ2-7; D is ambiguous. V dropped 5 bases and J dropped 6 bases, with 8 bases sitting between them. CDR1 SGHAT and CDR2 FQDESV come from the germline V gene (reference sequence). The CDR3 loop spans 11 amino acids. CDR3 region: CASSRAREQYF. DNA for the CDR3: TGTGCCAGCAGCAGGGCCCGCGAGCAGTACTTC.

In its sample, this clonotype was seen many times. This rearrangement joins TRBV6-4 to TRBJ2-1; 8 nucleotides match TRBD2. The CDR3 runs to 15 residues. Unmatched junction bases numbered 5, after V lost 3 bases and J lost 4 bases. CDR1 is MRHNA and CDR2 is SNTAGT in the germline V gene. CDR3 bases: TGTGCCAGCAGTGAGTCTGCTAGCGGGTACAATGAGCAGTTCTTC. Encoded protein: CASSESASGYNEQFF.

The rearrangement joins TRBV5-4 to TRBJ2-1; 10 positions agree with TRBD2. The germline gives CDR1 SGHNT, CDR2 YYREEE (reference sequence). There are 17 residues in the CDR3. J gave up 0 bases and V 7 bases, and 10 bases lay outside the gene matches. CDR3 amino acids: CASGPGLASSSYNEQFF. The CDR3 DNA reads as TGTGCCAGCGGGCCGGGACTAGCGTCAAGCTCCTACAATGAGCAGTTCTTC.

This sequence joins TRBV10-3 and TRBJ1-6; D is ambiguous. CDR1 ENHRY and CDR2 SYGVKD come from the germline V gene. V was clipped by 0 bases and J by 0 bases, with 9 bases between them. The CDR3 loop spans 17 amino acids. CDR3 residues: CAISESDGSSYNSPLHF. CDR3 in DNA: TGTGCCATCAGTGAGTCCGACGGGAGCTCCTATAATTCACCCCTCCACTTT.

This clonotype was recorded at least ten times. The gene calls are TRBV27 and TRBJ2-7, with 8 bases identical to TRBD2. Looked up from germline, CDR1 is MNHEY and CDR2 is SMNVEV (reference sequence). With 6 bases clipped from V and 7 bases from J, the junction kept 11 bases outside the gene matches. CDR3 length equals 14 residues. CDR3 in DNA: TGTGCCAGCAGAATTACAGCGGGAGCTGGGGAGCAGTACTTC. It specifies CASRITAGAGEQYF.

The sample holds a few counts of this clonotype. The chain carries TRBV6-5 and TRBJ2-7; TRBD2 aligns across 11 bases. V dropped 6 bases and J dropped 7; count of bases not matched to a gene: 14. Germline loops: CDR1 MNHEY, CDR2 SVGAGI. The CDR3 totals 16 residues. CDR3 in DNA: TGTGCCAGCAGACGCACTAGCGGGAGTAGGGTTGGTGAGCAGTACTTC. Its translation: CASRRTSGSRVGEQYF.

The chain uses TRBV10-3 and TRBJ1-1, with TRBD1 matching over 8 bases. V lost 2 bases to trimming and J lost 0 bases; unmatched junction nucleotides: 11. CDR1 and CDR2 (germline): ENHRY, SYGVKD. The CDR3 consists of 18 residues. The CDR3 coding sequence is TGTGCCATCAGTGAGCCCCCCTTTTCGGACAGGGTGAACACTGAAGCTTTCTTT. Protein: CAISEPPFSDRVNTEAFF.

This clonotype has just a few counts. CDR3 bases: TGTGCCAGCAGTTACGACCCTAGCGGAAGGGGTAGTGAGCAGTTCTTC. Residues: CASSYDPSGRGSEQFF. The rearrangement uses TRBV6-6 and TRBJ2-1; 7 bases are a match to TRBD2. The CDR3 sequence is 16 residues long. Unmatched junction bases numbered 13, after V lost 2 bases and J lost 9 bases. CDR1 and CDR2 from the germline V gene are MNHNY and SVGAGI (reference sequence).

The CDR3 here is CASSSITSGSWEQYF. The CDR3 nucleotides read TGCGCCAGCAGCTCCATTACTAGCGGGTCCTGGGAGCAGTACTTC. J is TRBJ2-7 and V is TRBV5-1; TRBD2 matches 9 bases. This CDR3 has 15 amino acids. The J segment lost 7 bases and the V segment lost 3 bases, leaving 11 bases of the junction unmatched. The germline gives CDR1 SGHRS, CDR2 YFSETQ.

This clonotype was seen a few times. This sequence joins TRBV25-1 and TRBJ2-1; no definite D call. V gave up 7 bases and J gave up 9 bases, with 13 bases separating them. Germline loops: CDR1 MGHDK, CDR2 SYGVNS. The CDR3 covers 12 residues. CDR3 sequence: CASTLNDLEQFF. The CDR3 region has the DNA TGTGCCAGCACTCTTAACGACCTTGAGCAGTTCTTC.